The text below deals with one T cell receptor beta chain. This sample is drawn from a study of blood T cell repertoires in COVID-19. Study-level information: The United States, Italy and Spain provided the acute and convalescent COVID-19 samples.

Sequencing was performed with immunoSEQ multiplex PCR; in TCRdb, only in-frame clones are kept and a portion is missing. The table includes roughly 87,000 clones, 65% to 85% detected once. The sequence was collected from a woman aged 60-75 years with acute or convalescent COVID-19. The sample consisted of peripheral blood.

DNA of the CDR3: TGTGCCAGTAGTACGCCGCTCCCCGGGTCTGGAAACACCATATATTTT. Amino acid sequence: CASSTPLPGSGNTIYF. The gene calls are TRBV19 and TRBJ1-3; no clear D gene. Germline loops: CDR1 LNHDA, CDR2 SQIVND (reference sequence). This CDR3 comprises 16 residues. V was cut by 4 bases and J by 1 base, with 14 bases left in between.